The 8 T cell receptor beta chains in this list originate from one sample, sequenced in a study of blood T cell repertoires in COVID-19 (TCRdb year 2020). The receptor library was made with the immunoSEQ multiplex PCR assay. Entries here come from immuneACCESS through TCRdb and include only in-frame sequences with V and J called. Some clones fail to appear in such tables; in the studies checked, an unresolved V gene covers under half of the shortfall, and the cause of the remainder is unknown. In all, the sample holds tens of thousands of clones, and roughly four fifths of those were seen once. The top ten clonotypes cover about 2.2% of the sample. The sequenced material came from peripheral blood. The receptor set was obtained from a man aged 70-80 years with COVID-19, enrolled during active disease.

The chain links TRBV7-9 to TRBJ2-1, with TRBD2 identical over 7 bases. CDR3 length: 15 residues. J gave up 3 bases and V 5 bases, and 7 bases lay outside the gene matches. CDR1 is SEHNR, CDR2 FQNEAQ, per germline (reference sequence). The CDR3 loop reads CASSPTGTNYNEQFF. The CDR3, as DNA: TGTGCCAGCAGCCCAACCGGGACTAACTACAATGAGCAGTTCTTC. Full variable domain (missing parts from reference TRBV7-9 and TRBJ2-1): DTGVSQNPRHKITKRGQNVTFRCDPISEHNRLYWYRQTLGQGPEFLTYFQNEAQLEKSRLLSDRFSAERPKGSFSTLEIQRTEQGDSAMYLCASSPTGTNYNEQFFGPGTRLTVL.

CDR3 in amino acids: CASSNLEREGRLKNIQYF. CDR3 bases: TGTGCCAGCAGTAACCTGGAGCGGGAGGGCCGACTCAAAAACATTCAGTACTTC. V gene TRBV6-2 or TRBV6-3 combines with J gene TRBJ2-4; 10 bases align to TRBD2. The CDR3 has 18 residues. CDR1 and CDR2 (germline): MNHEY, SVGEGT. V was pared by 5 bases and J by 3 bases, with 13 bases of the junction left unmatched.

This clone was picked up one time. J is TRBJ2-1 and V is TRBV4-1, with a tentative D call TRBD2 (6 bases). Trimming shortened V by 4 bases and J by 3 bases, and 13 bases separated the two germline ends. The germline V gene encodes CDR1 MGHRA and CDR2 YSYEKL. This CDR3 region has 15 residues. DNA for the CDR3: TGCGCCAGCAGCCGCGGAACGACTAGCTACAATGAGCAGTTCTTC. The encoded protein is CASSRGTTSYNEQFF.

This chain connects TRBV7-2 to TRBJ1-2, with D uncertain. The CDR3 spans 13 residues. The V end was cut by 5 bases, the J end by 8 bases, with 15 bases between. Germline CDR1 SGHTA, CDR2 FQGNSA. As DNA, the CDR3 is TGTGCCAGCAGCCCCCGGGCCGAGGGAGGCTACACCTTC. Its protein product is CASSPRAEGGYTF.

The V and J genes are TRBV4-1 and TRBJ2-7, with 9 nucleotides matching TRBD2. The length of the CDR3 is 14 residues. J gave up 7 bases and V 4 bases, and 8 bases lay outside the gene matches. CDR1 MGHRA and CDR2 YSYEKL come from the germline V gene. Here the CDR3 DNA reads TGCGCCAGCAGCCGAGGACTAGCGCTGGGGGAGCAGTACTTC. Protein product: CASSRGLALGEQYF.

A word on this clone: Its ends do not fully match the called genes, so a read error is possible. The rearrangement uses TRBV7-7 and TRBJ2-5; D not certain. There are 13 residues in the CDR3. Germline V gene data show CDR1 as SSHAT and CDR2 as FNYEAQ (reference sequence). Here the CDR3 reads CASSFLRLETQYF. For the CDR3, the DNA is TGTGCTAGCAGCTTTCTCAGATTAGAGACCCAGTACTTC. The variable domain in full, with the rest retrieved from reference TRBV7-7 and TRBJ2-5, is GAGVSQSPRYKVTKRGQDVTLRCDPISSHATLYWYQQALGQGPEFLTYFNYEAQPDKSGLPSDRFSAERPEGSISTLTIQRTEQRDSAMYRCASSFLRLETQYFGPGTRLLVL.

The V and J genes are TRBV2 and TRBJ1-5, with 7 bases matching TRBD1. The trim removed 4 bases at V and 3 bases at J, leaving 6 bases unmatched. The CDR3 has 15 amino acids. Germline CDR1 and CDR2: SNHLY and FYNNEI. This CDR3 is CASSAQGQYNQPQHF. The DNA for the CDR3 is TGTGCCAGCAGTGCTCAGGGACAGTACAATCAGCCCCAGCATTTT.

This chain links TRBV4-1 with TRBJ2-3, with 7 bases aligning to TRBD2. The CDR3 runs 15 residues. V shed 3 bases and J 0 bases; nucleotides not matched to a gene: 3. Germline V CDR1 and CDR2: MGHRA, YSYEKL. CDR3 in amino acids: CASSHSGYSTDTQYF. DNA for the CDR3: TGCGCCAGCAGCCATAGCGGGTATAGCACAGATACGCAGTATTTT.